The next 24 T cell receptor beta chains were all read from a single sample in a study of T cell responses to AZD1222 COVID-19 vaccine (dated by TCRdb to the early 2020s). What the time point label conveys for this sample: about 28 days (+/-7) after the second vaccine dose. The library was obtained by the immunoSEQ multiplex PCR assay. TCRdb took over this immuneACCESS table, retaining in-frame rearrangements with V and J assigned. Such tables are incomplete; in checked studies, under half of the missing clones stem from an unresolved V gene, and the remainder is unexplained. In all, the sample holds some 150,000 clones, and 80% to 95% of those were seen once. Approximately 3.4% of the sample comes from the top ten. The sequenced sample was peripheral blood, obtained 28 days after the second AZD1222 dose. Receptor source: an adult who received the AZD1222 COVID-19 vaccine.

V and J are TRBV5-4 and TRBJ2-7; TRBD1 is a possible D gene (5 bases). CDR3 length: 16 amino acids. Deletions cut 0 bases from V and 3 bases from J, with 16 bases between. Germline V CDR1 and CDR2: SGHNT, YYREEE (reference sequence). CDR3 amino acids: CASSLGGNQGFYEQYF. CDR3 DNA sequence: TGTGCCAGCAGCTTGGGGGGAAATCAGGGCTTCTACGAGCAGTACTTC.

The chain uses TRBV29-1 and TRBJ2-3, with D unclear. Germline CDR1 and CDR2: SQVTM and ANQGSEA. V lost 4 bases, J lost 5 bases, and 13 bases lay in between. The CDR3 runs to 13 residues. CDR3 DNA: TGCAGCGTTGGGGGTAGGTCCATAGATACGCAGTATTTT. Its protein product is CSVGGRSIDTQYF.

The rearrangement uses TRBV28 and TRBJ1-5; 8 bases fit TRBD1. The CDR3 contains 14 residues. Trimming at V came to 5 bases and at J to 2 bases, leaving 2 bases not matched to a gene. The germline gives CDR1 MDHEN, CDR2 SYDVKM. CDR3 coding DNA: TGTGCCAGCAGTCGGACAGGGCGCAATCAGCCCCAGCATTTT. This sequence encodes CASSRTGRNQPQHF.

The chain is built from TRBV24-1 and TRBJ2-3; 12 bases agree with TRBD2. Losses at the gene ends were 4 bases for V and 1 base for J; bases not matched to a gene: 8. The CDR3 has 18 amino acids. Germline CDR1 reads KGHDR; CDR2 reads SFDVKD. CDR3 DNA: TGTGCCACCAGTGACCGACTAGCGGGAGCGGCTGGCACAGATACGCAGTATTTT. Translation: CATSDRLAGAAGTDTQYF.

Only a few counts were recorded for this clone. This chain joins TRBV27 and TRBJ2-7, with 7 positions matching TRBD1. Germline-derived CDR1 and CDR2 are MNHEY and SMNVEV (reference sequence). The CDR3 runs to 18 residues. The V segment lost 5 bases and the J segment 0 bases; nucleotides outside the gene matches: 16. This CDR3 is CASSPPSRARGFSYEQYF. The CDR3 DNA follows: TGTGCCAGCAGTCCACCTAGTCGAGCCAGGGGGTTCTCCTACGAGCAGTACTTC.

This clone was counted a single time. V gene TRBV9 combines with J gene TRBJ1-1, with D possibly matching TRBD1 (5 bases). The CDR3 contains 14 residues. V dropped 0 bases and J dropped 7 bases, with 13 bases sitting between them. Germline CDR1 and CDR2: SGDLS and YYNGEE. The CDR3 coding sequence is TGTGCCAGCAGCGTAGTACAGGAACCTAGTGAAGCTTTCTTT. Translation: CASSVVQEPSEAFF.

The chain carries TRBV18 and TRBJ1-1, with D perhaps matching TRBD1 (5 bases). The V and J ends lost 5 bases and 1 base respectively, with 20 bases between them. This CDR3 comprises 17 residues. CDR1 is KGHSH, CDR2 LQKENI, per germline. CDR3 region: CASSGFGGANPNTEAFF. In DNA form, the CDR3 reads TGTGCCAGCTCAGGGTTCGGAGGGGCGAACCCGAACACTGAAGCTTTCTTT. Supplemented by reference TRBV18 and TRBJ1-1, the full variable domain reads NAGVMQNPRHLVRRRGQEARLRCSPMKGHSHVYWYRQLPEEGLKFMVYLQKENIIDESGMPKERFSAEFPKEGPSILRIQQVVRGDSAAYFCASSGFGGANPNTEAFFGQGTRLTVV.

The chain uses TRBV5-1 and TRBJ2-7; a weak D match, TRBD2 (8 bases). Trimming removed 4 bases from V and 1 base from J, with 30 bases in between. The germline V gene has CDR1 SGHRS and CDR2 YFSETQ. The CDR3 has 20 amino acids. This chain's CDR3 is CASSAQGMFGRAESSYEQYF. The CDR3 DNA reads as TGCGCCAGCAGCGCACAGGGGATGTTCGGGAGGGCAGAATCTTCCTACGAGCAGTACTTC.

The chain carries TRBV7-2 and TRBJ1-1, with unresolved D. Germline V gene lookup returns CDR1 SGHTA and CDR2 FQGNSA. The V end lost 6 bases, the J end lost 2 bases, and 10 bases lay between the germline ends. The CDR3 extends over 13 amino acids. CDR3 residues: CASSWTDNTEAFF. The CDR3 DNA reads as TGTGCCAGCAGTTGGACTGATAACACTGAAGCTTTCTTT. Complete variable domain (other parts from reference TRBV7-2 and TRBJ1-1): GAGVSQSPSNKVTEKGKDVELRCDPISGHTALYWYRQSLGQGLEFLIYFQGNSAPDKSGLPSDRFSAERTGGSVSTLTIQRTQQEDSAVYLCASSWTDNTEAFFGQGTRLTVV.

The chain recombines TRBV7-8 with TRBJ2-7, with TRBD2 matching 12 bases. CDR3 length: 17 amino acids. Germline V gives CDR1 SGHVS, CDR2 FQNEAQ. Trimming at V came to 4 bases and at J to 2 bases, leaving 9 bases not matched to a gene. This chain's CDR3 is CASSSPAGLAGTYEQYF. The CDR3 DNA sequence: TGTGCCAGCAGCTCTCCAGCCGGACTAGCGGGGACCTACGAGCAGTACTTC.

The chain recombines TRBV11-2 with TRBJ2-3; 7 positions agree with TRBD2. V shed 6 bases, J shed 6 bases, and the junction held 18 bases outside the gene matches. Per germline, CDR1 SGHAT and CDR2 FQNNGV. The CDR3 sequence is 17 residues long. The CDR3 loop reads CASRNWGRAPTADTQYF. The CDR3 region has the DNA TGTGCCAGCAGAAATTGGGGGAGGGCCCCCACCGCGGATACGCAGTATTTT.

This chain connects TRBV19 to TRBJ1-1, with D unclear. From germline, CDR1 is LNHDA and CDR2 SQIVND (reference sequence). CDR3 length: 14 amino acids. The V and J ends lost 5 bases and 1 base respectively, with 11 bases between them. CDR3: CASSLSPENTEAFF. The CDR3, as DNA: TGTGCCAGTAGTTTGAGTCCTGAGAACACTGAAGCTTTCTTT.

The chain combines TRBV11-2 with TRBJ2-3; tentatively, D is TRBD2 (5 bases). From germline, CDR1 is SGHAT and CDR2 FQNNGV. Trimming stripped 0 bases from V and 1 base from J, with 8 bases between. There are 15 residues in the CDR3. CDR3 in DNA: TGTGCCAGCAGCTTAGAACGACTACGCACAGATACGCAGTATTTT. Translation gives CASSLERLRTDTQYF. Filled out from reference TRBV11-2 and TRBJ2-3, the complete variable domain reads EAGVAQSPRYKIIEKRQSVAFWCNPISGHATLYWYQQILGQGPKLLIQFQNNGVVDDSQLPKDRFSAERLKGVDSTLKIQPAKLEDSAVYLCASSLERLRTDTQYFGPGTRLTVL.

V gene TRBV28 combines with J gene TRBJ2-5, with D unresolved. Germline CDR1 MDHEN, CDR2 SYDVKM. Trimming shortened V by 3 bases and J by 2 bases, and 13 bases separated the two germline ends. This CDR3 region has 15 residues. The CDR3 sequence: CASSFGGKLQETQYF. DNA for the CDR3: TGTGCCAGCAGTTTTGGCGGCAAACTTCAAGAGACCCAGTACTTC. The full variable domain, with the rest looked up from reference TRBV28 and TRBJ2-5, is DVKVTQSSRYLVKRTGEKVFLECVQDMDHENMFWYRQDPGLGLRLIYFSYDVKMKEKGDIPEGYSVSREKKERFSLILESASTNQTSMYLCASSFGGKLQETQYFGPGTRLLVL.

This clone has just one count. The CDR3 region has the DNA TGCGCCAGCAGCCAGGACAGGTCTTGGGAGTACGAGCAGTACTTC. This gives the protein CASSQDRSWEYEQYF. This rearrangement joins TRBV5-1 to TRBJ2-7; 7 bases fit TRBD1. Trimming at V came to 4 bases and at J to 4 bases, leaving 11 bases not matched to a gene. The CDR3 is made up of 15 amino acids. From germline, CDR1 is SGHRS and CDR2 YFSETQ.

This clone was detected only once. This rearrangement joins TRBV19 to TRBJ2-2, with TRBD2 matching 7 bases. CDR3 length equals 16 residues. The J segment lost 2 bases and the V segment lost 3 bases, leaving 6 bases of the junction unmatched. Germline CDR1 is LNHDA and CDR2 is SQIVND (reference sequence). CDR3 protein: CASSMLAGVNTGELFF. The CDR3 DNA reads as TGTGCCAGTAGTATGCTGGCGGGAGTAAACACCGGGGAGCTGTTTTTT.

The chain joins TRBV5-4 to TRBJ2-3, with 10 bases lining up with TRBD2. Germline assignment: CDR1 SGHNT and CDR2 YYREEE (reference sequence). The V segment lost 4 bases and the J segment 4 bases; nucleotides outside the gene matches: 12. The CDR3 covers 17 residues. The CDR3 bases are TGTGCCAGCAGCACGCCACCTAGCGGGAGTTTGTCAGATACGCAGTATTTT. It yields the protein CASSTPPSGSLSDTQYF.

The chain joins TRBV19 to TRBJ2-1; 9 bases map to TRBD2. The CDR3 contains 16 residues. Germline V gives CDR1 LNHDA, CDR2 SQIVND (reference sequence). V dropped 3 bases and J dropped 2; count of bases not matched to a gene: 5. CDR3 in amino acids: CASSIQASGTYNEQFF. The DNA for the CDR3 is TGTGCCAGTAGTATTCAGGCTAGCGGGACCTACAATGAGCAGTTCTTC.

The chain has TRBV27 and TRBJ1-2; D gene uncertain. CDR1 is MNHEY and CDR2 is SMNVEV in the germline V gene (reference sequence). The CDR3 consists of 14 residues. V shed 3 bases and J shed 3 bases, with 11 bases lying between them. CDR3 loop: CASSFIPGDYGYTF. The CDR3 region has the DNA TGTGCCAGCAGTTTTATACCCGGGGACTATGGCTACACCTTC.

The chain uses TRBV28 and TRBJ1-2; 7 nucleotides agree with TRBD1. Germline V gene lookup returns CDR1 MDHEN and CDR2 SYDVKM. Trimming at V came to 5 bases and at J to 4 bases, leaving 10 bases not matched to a gene. This CDR3 region has 15 residues. In DNA, the CDR3 is TGTGCCAGCAGTCTAGCCCAGGCAGGGGGCTATGGCTACACCTTC. Amino acids: CASSLAQAGGYGYTF.

The rearrangement links TRBV6-2 or TRBV6-3 to TRBJ2-7; D uncertain. V lost 2 bases and J 5 bases, leaving 10 bases between the germline ends. This CDR3 has 13 amino acids. In germline, CDR1 is MNHEY, CDR2 SVGEGT. The CDR3 sequence: CASSYGRVNEQYF. CDR3 bases: TGTGCCAGCAGTTACGGCAGAGTCAACGAGCAGTACTTC.

The V and J genes are TRBV12-3 or TRBV12-4 and TRBJ2-1; possibly TRBD2 for D (6 bases). The CDR3 length is 12 residues. The V gene lost 7 bases and the J gene lost 6 bases, with 10 bases spanning the gap. CDR3 loop: CASMGAGNEQFF. CDR3 coding DNA: TGTGCCAGCATGGGAGCGGGCAATGAGCAGTTCTTC.

V usage is TRBV28 and J usage is TRBJ1-2; weak D call: TRBD1 (5 bases). In germline, CDR1 is MDHEN, CDR2 SYDVKM. The length of the CDR3 is 12 residues. The V end was cut by 3 bases, the J end by 7 bases, with 9 bases between. The CDR3 DNA reads TGTGCCAGCAGTTTCTCTGGGGCTGGCTACACCTTC. Amino acid sequence: CASSFSGAGYTF.

This chain joins TRBV10-3 and TRBJ2-2; 14 bases are shared with TRBD2. The junction had 5 bases not matched to a gene; V was cut back by 10 bases and J by 4 bases. Germline V gene lookup returns CDR1 ENHRY and CDR2 SYGVKD. CDR3 length equals 15 residues. CDR3 sequence: CASRTSGRPTGELFF. CDR3 DNA sequence: TGTGCCAGCAGGACTAGCGGGAGGCCCACCGGGGAGCTGTTTTTT.